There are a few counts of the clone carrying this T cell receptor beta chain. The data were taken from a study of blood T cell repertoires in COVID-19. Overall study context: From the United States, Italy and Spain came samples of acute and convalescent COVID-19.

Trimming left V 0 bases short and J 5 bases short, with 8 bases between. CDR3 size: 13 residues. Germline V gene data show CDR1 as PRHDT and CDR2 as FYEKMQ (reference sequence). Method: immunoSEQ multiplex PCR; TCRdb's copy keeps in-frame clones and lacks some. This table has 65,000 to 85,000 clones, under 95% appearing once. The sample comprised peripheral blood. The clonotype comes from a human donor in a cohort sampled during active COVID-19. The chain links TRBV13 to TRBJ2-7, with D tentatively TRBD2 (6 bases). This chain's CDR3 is CASSLGEGHEQYF. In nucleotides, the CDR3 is TGTGCCAGCAGCTTAGGGGAGGGGCACGAGCAGTACTTC.